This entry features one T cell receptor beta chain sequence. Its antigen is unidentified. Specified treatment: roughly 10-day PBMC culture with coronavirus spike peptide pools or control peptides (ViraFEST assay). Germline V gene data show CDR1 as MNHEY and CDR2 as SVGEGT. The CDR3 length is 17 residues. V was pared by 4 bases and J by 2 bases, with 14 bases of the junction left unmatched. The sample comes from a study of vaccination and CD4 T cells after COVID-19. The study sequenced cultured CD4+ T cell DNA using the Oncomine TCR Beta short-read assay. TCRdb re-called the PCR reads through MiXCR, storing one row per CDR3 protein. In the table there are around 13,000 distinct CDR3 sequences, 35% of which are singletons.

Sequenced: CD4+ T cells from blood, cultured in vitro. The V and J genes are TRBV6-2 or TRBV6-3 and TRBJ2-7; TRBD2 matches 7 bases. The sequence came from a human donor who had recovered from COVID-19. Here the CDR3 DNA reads TGTGCCAGCAGTTCCCCCGGAGATCTAGCGGAAACCTACGAGCAGTACTTC. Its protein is CASSSPGDLAETYEQYF.